This T cell receptor beta chain emerged from a study of T cells in Graves' hyperthyroidism and ophthalmopathy. Template material for amplifying TCR beta CDR3 regions consisted of RNA transcripts. The HTBI primer set drove a first-round RT-PCR of the TCR CDR3. TCRdb reprocessed the multiplex PCR reads via MiXCR and lists one record per CDR3 protein. The sample holds around 520,000 distinct CDR3 sequences, approximately 14% seen once. There are 15 residues in the CDR3. V dropped 4 bases and J dropped 1 base, with 14 bases sitting between them. The germline CDR1 and CDR2 sequences are SGHRS and YFSETQ. The sequence came from a woman between 18 and 30 years old with Graves' hyperthyroidism. Material: blood. V usage is TRBV5-1 and J usage is TRBJ1-1, with D maybe TRBD1 (5 bases). DNA for the CDR3: TGCGCCAGCAGCCGACCCGACAGAACGAACACTGAAGCTTTCTTT. It codes for CASSRPDRTNTEAFF. The variable domain in full, completed from reference TRBV5-1 and TRBJ1-1, reads KAGVTQTPRYLIKTRGQQVTLSCSPISGHRSVSWYQQTPGQGLQFLFEYFSETQRNKGNFPGRFSGRQFSNSRSEMNVSTLELGDSALYLCASSRPDRTNTEAFFGQGTRLTVV.